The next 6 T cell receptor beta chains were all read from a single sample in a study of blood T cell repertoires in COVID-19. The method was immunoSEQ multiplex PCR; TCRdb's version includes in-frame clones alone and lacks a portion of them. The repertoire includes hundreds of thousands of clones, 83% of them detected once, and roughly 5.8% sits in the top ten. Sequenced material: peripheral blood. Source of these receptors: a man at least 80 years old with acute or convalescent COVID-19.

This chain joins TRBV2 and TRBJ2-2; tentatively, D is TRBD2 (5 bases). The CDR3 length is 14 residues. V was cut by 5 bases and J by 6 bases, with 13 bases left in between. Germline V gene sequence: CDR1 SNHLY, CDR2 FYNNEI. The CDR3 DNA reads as TGTGCCAGCAGTTTGAGGGATATCCCCGGGGAGCTGTTTTTT. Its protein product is CASSLRDIPGELFF.

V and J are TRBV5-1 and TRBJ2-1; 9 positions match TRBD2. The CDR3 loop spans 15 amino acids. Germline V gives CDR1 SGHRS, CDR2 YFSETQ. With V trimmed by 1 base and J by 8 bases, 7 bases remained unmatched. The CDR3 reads CASSLHAGGRDEQFF. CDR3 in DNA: TGCGCCAGCAGCTTGCACGCGGGAGGGCGGGATGAGCAGTTCTTC.

The DNA of the CDR3 is TGTGCCAGCAGCTTGGTGCGGCTAGCGGTGGATGATACGCAGTATTTT. Its translation: CASSLVRLAVDDTQYF. The J gene is TRBJ2-3, the V gene TRBV5-8, with 7 bases lining up with TRBD2. The CDR3 runs 16 residues. V shed 0 bases and J 6 bases; nucleotides not matched to a gene: 10. Per germline, CDR1 SGHTS and CDR2 YDEGEE.

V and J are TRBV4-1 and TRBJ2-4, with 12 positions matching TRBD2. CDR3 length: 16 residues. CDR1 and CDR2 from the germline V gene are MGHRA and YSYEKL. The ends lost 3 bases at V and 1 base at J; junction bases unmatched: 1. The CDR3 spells CASSQGTSGAKNIQYF. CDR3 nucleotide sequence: TGCGCCAGCAGCCAGGGGACTAGCGGGGCCAAAAACATTCAGTACTTC.

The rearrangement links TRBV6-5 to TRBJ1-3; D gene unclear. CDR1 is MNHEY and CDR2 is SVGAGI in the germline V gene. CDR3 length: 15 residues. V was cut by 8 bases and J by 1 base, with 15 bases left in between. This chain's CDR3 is CASSLGRGSGNTIYF. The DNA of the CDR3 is TGTGCCAGCTCCCTGGGGAGAGGTTCTGGAAACACCATATATTTT.

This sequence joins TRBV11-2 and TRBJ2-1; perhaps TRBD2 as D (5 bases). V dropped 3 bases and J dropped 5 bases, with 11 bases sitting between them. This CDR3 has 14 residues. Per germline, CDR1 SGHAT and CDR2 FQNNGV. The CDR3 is CASSFPTGDNEQFF. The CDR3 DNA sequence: TGTGCCAGCAGCTTTCCGACCGGGGACAATGAGCAGTTCTTC.